The rows below give T cell receptor beta chains drawn from one sample of a study of blood T cell repertoires in COVID-19. Sequenced by immunoSEQ multiplex PCR; TCRdb stores in-frame clones only, minus some. The data show around 290,000 clones, around 90% seen once. Material: PBMCs or T cells enriched from blood (not recorded which). The source is a woman in her thirties who had recovered from COVID-19. The CDR3 runs from the conserved cysteine through the conserved F or W.

CDR3 | J | length | V
CASKVRRAPATDTQYF | TRBJ2-3 | 16 | TRBV28
CASSLAGGIYEQYF | TRBJ2-7 | 14 | TRBV5-6
CASNEGVGTGSYEQYF | TRBJ2-7 | 16 | TRBV5-8
CASSPTGGVGQPQHF | TRBJ1-5 | 15 | TRBV7-3
CASSARGQGLHHGYTF | TRBJ1-2 | 16 | TRBV9
CASSVFDSSSTDTQYF | TRBJ2-3 | 16 | TRBV9
CASSLPPSGSTDTQYF | TRBJ2-3 | 16 | TRBV5-1
CASSSLSLRDNYGYTF | TRBJ1-2 | 16 | TRBV7-2
CASRDRGQDTQYF | TRBJ2-3 | 13 | TRBV5-4
CASSPGTGSSNQPQHF | TRBJ1-5 | 16 | TRBV19
CASSSMTSGGFYEQYF | TRBJ2-7 | 16 | TRBV7-6
CASSLRNRKVLNSPLHF | TRBJ1-6 | 17 | TRBV27
CSVSRGENEQFF | TRBJ2-1 | 12 | TRBV29-1
CASSIGQGWDTEAFF | TRBJ1-1 | 15 | TRBV19
CASSEEGRRIETQYF | TRBJ2-5 | 15 | TRBV2
CASSHPGLGRDEQFF | TRBJ2-1 | 15 | TRBV5-4
CASSVTGGSGNTIYF | TRBJ1-3 | 15 | TRBV11-2
CAISDGYNQQYF | TRBJ2-7 | 12 | TRBV10-3
CASSPGLAGGQDTQYF | TRBJ2-3 | 16 | TRBV7-3
CASTRTGGSDTQYF | TRBJ2-3 | 14 | TRBV27
CASTPDLVGGQPQHF | TRBJ1-5 | 15 | TRBV4-3
CASSGTGYGAFF | TRBJ1-1 | 12 | TRBV2
CASRPANPGQGNYNEQFF | TRBJ2-1 | 18 | TRBV5-8
CASSLGGSGGGEQYF | TRBJ2-7 | 15 | TRBV7-9
CASSFYQGTDTQYF | TRBJ2-3 | 14 | TRBV28
CASSDPSGTSRFEQYF | TRBJ2-7 | 16 | TRBV2